This TCR beta chain was sequenced in a study of cytomegalovirus exposure and HLA in healthy donors. Overall study findings and caveats: Roughly even sequencing depth across donors was the assumption behind the presence/absence analyses.

As concerns this clone: The antigen is unknown.

PCR used 60 Vbeta primers and 13 Jbeta primers. In the original workflow: An analysis performed later counted about 80 million unique TCR beta chains (around 10 million of them shared). Assay: immunoSEQ multiplex PCR; the TCRdb copy retains only in-frame clones and omits some. Clone size and the V and J calls come from that table; the DNA yielded D and trimming. The sample has 140,000 to 150,000 clones, roughly 80% seen once. The CDR3 runs 16 residues. From germline, CDR1 is MNHNS and CDR2 SASEGT. V lost 2 bases and J 1 base, leaving 15 bases between the germline ends. Healthy people donating bone marrow made up the donors.

The rearrangement joins TRBV6-1 to TRBJ2-7; the D is unclear. The sample was PBMCs. The TCR comes from a woman aged 25-40 years in good health and CMV-seronegative. The CDR3 sequence: CASSEYLPGQSYEQYF. The CDR3 DNA reads as TGTGCCAGCAGTGAATATCTTCCAGGCCAGTCCTACGAGCAGTACTTC.